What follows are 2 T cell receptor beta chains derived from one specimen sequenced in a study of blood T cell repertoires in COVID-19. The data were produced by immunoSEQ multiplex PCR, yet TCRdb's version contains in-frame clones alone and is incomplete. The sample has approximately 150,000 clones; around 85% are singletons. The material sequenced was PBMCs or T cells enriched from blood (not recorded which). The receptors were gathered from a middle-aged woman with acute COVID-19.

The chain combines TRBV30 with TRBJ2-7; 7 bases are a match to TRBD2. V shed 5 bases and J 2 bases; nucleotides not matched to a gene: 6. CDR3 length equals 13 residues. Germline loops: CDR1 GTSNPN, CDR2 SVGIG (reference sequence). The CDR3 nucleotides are TGTGCCTGGGGGCCGGGGGGAACCTACGAGCAGTACTTC. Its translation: CAWGPGGTYEQYF.

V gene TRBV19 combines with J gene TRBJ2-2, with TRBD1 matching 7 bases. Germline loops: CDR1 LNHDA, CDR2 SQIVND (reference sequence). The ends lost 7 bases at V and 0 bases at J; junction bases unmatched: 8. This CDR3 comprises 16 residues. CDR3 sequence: CASIKNDRANTGELFF. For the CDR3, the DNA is TGTGCCAGTATAAAGAATGACAGGGCGAACACCGGGGAGCTGTTTTTT. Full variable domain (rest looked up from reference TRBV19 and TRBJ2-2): DGGITQSPKYLFRKEGQNVTLSCEQNLNHDAMYWYRQDPGQGLRLIYYSQIVNDFQKGDIAEGYSVSREKKESFPLTVTSAQKNPTAFYLCASIKNDRANTGELFFGEGSRLTVL.